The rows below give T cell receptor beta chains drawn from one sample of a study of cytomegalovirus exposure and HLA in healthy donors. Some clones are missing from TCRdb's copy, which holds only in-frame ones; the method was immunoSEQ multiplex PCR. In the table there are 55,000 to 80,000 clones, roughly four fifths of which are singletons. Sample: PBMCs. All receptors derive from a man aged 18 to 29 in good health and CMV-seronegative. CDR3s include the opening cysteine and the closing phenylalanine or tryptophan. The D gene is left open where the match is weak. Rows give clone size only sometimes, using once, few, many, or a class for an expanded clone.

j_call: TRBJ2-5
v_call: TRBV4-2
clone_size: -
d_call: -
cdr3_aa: CASSRNRADQETQYF
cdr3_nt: TGTGCCAGCAGTCGGAACAGGGCTGACCAAGAGACCCAGTACTTC

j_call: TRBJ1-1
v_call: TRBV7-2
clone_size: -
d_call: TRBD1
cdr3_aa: CASSWDRGWGTEAFF
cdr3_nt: TGTGCCAGCAGTTGGGACAGGGGGTGGGGCACTGAAGCTTTCTTT

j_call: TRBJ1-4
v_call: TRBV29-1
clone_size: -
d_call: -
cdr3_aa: CSVSIDSSRELFF
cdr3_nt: TGCAGCGTTTCAATCGACAGTTCCCGTGAACTGTTTTTT

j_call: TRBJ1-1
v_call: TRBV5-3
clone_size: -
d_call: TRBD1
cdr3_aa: CARSFIPRATPPSADRGITEAFF
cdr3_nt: TGTGCCAGAAGCTTTATCCCCCGCGCTACCCCCCCCAGCGCAGACAGGGGGATCACTGAAGCTTTCTTT

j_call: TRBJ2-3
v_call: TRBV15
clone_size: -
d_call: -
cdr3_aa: CATSRQLGTDTQYF
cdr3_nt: TGTGCCACCAGCAGACAGCTAGGCACAGATACGCAGTATTTT

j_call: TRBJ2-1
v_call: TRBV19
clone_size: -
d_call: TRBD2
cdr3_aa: CASSTGLAGWNEQFF
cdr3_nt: TGTGCCAGTAGCACCGGACTAGCGGGGTGGAATGAGCAGTTCTTC

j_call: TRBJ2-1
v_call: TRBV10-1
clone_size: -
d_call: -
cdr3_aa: CASSESLGGSYNEQFF
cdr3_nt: TGCGCCAGCAGTGAGTCCTTAGGGGGCTCCTACAATGAGCAGTTCTTC

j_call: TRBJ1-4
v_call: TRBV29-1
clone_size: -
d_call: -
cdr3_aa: CSDDGQHRSTTNEKLFF
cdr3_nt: TGCAGCGACGACGGACAACATCGAAGTACAACTAATGAAAAACTGTTTTTT

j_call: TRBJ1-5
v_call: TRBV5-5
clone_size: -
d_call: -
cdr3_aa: CASSADSGFPNQPQHF
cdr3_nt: TGTGCCAGCAGCGCCGACTCAGGGTTTCCTAATCAGCCCCAGCATTTT

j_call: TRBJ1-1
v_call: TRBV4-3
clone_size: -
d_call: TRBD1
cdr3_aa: CASSQGQGDILAFF
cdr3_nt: TGCGCCAGCAGCCAGGGACAGGGGGATATCTTAGCTTTCTTT

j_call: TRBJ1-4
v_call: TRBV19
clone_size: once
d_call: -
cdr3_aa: CASSIELGDRKKLFF
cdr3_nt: TGTGCCAGTAGTATAGAACTCGGTGACAGAAAAAAACTGTTTTTT

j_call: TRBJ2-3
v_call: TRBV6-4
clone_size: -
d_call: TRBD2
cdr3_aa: CASSEDSGRGTDTQYF
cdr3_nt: TGTGCCAGTAGTGAGGATAGCGGGAGAGGCACAGATACGCAGTATTTT

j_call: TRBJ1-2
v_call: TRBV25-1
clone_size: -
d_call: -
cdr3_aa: CASRGLDRNRAYSYGYTF
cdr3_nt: TGTGCCAGCAGGGGGCTAGACAGGAACAGGGCGTATAGCTATGGCTACACCTTC

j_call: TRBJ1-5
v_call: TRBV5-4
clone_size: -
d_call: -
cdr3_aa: CASSLAGDSNQPQHF
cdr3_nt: TGTGCCAGCAGCTTGGCAGGGGATAGCAATCAGCCCCAGCATTTT

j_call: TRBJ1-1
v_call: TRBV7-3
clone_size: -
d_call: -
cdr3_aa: CASSLRRGTEAFF
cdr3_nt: TGTGCCAGCAGCTTAAGGAGGGGCACTGAAGCTTTCTTT

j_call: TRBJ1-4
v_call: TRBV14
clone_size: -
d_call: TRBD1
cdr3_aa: CASSPWDRGGGSEKLFF
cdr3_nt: TGTGCCAGCAGCCCCTGGGACAGGGGTGGTGGTAGTGAAAAACTGTTTTTT